This TCR beta chain was captured by sequencing in a study of blood T cell repertoires in COVID-19. As processed by the authors: For nucleated cells, counts were estimated from reference gene primer amplification. Assay used: immunoSEQ multiplex PCR; TCRdb lists only in-frame clones, some missing. V and J calls and clone size are as listed in that table; D and trimming were resolved from the DNA. The table has 350,000 to 450,000 clones, roughly 85% seen once. This TCR was sampled from a woman under 30 with acute or convalescent COVID-19. Source material: peripheral blood.

CDR3 nucleotides: TGTGCCAGCAGCTTAACGGACTATGGCTACACCTTC. This codes for CASSLTDYGYTF. The chain couples TRBV7-9 to TRBJ1-2, with unresolved D. CDR3 length equals 12 residues. In germline, CDR1 is SEHNR, CDR2 FQNEAQ (reference sequence). V shed 2 bases and J shed 3 bases, with 4 bases lying between them.